The 6 T cell receptor beta chains presented below share a single source sample, sequenced in a study of molecular identifiers for immune sequencing clone quantification. TCRdb reanalysed the PCR reads using MiXCR and keeps one entry per CDR3 protein. Of under 600,000 distinct CDR3 sequences in the sample, 20% to 25% were seen once. What was sequenced was naive CD8+ T cells from blood, with Jurkat cell RNA spiked in. Subset of the sample: FACS-sorted CD8+CD4-CCR7+CD45RA+ naive T cells. The receptors were gathered from a human donor in good health. Some libraries in this study had Jurkat cell RNA spiked in.

The chain links TRBV6-2 or TRBV6-3 to TRBJ2-7; 12 bases map to TRBD2. Trimming at V came to 2 bases and at J to 9 bases, leaving 20 bases not matched to a gene. Germline V gene sequence: CDR1 MNHEY, CDR2 SVGEGT. The CDR3 has 19 residues. CDR3 in DNA: TGTGCCAGCAGTTACGCCGGGACACCCGAAAGACTAGCGGGAGTAGTGCAGTACTTC. Translated, it gives CASSYAGTPERLAGVVQYF.

The CDR3 sequence: CASSQGITGREGEQYF. CDR3 in DNA: TGTGCCAGCAGCCAAGGAATAACAGGACGGGAAGGCGAGCAGTACTTC. The chain links TRBV3-1 to TRBJ2-7, with D perhaps assigned TRBD1 or TRBD2 (5 bases each). Germline lookup yields CDR1 LGHDT and CDR2 YNNKEL (reference sequence). The CDR3 has 16 residues. Trimming cost V 1 base and J 6 bases, with 19 bases left between them.

This clonotype was counted ten times or more. J is TRBJ2-7 and V is TRBV11-2; 8 positions match TRBD1. V lost 3 bases to trimming and J lost 4 bases; unmatched junction nucleotides: 2. Germline assignment: CDR1 SGHAT and CDR2 FQNNGV. This CDR3 comprises 13 residues. The CDR3 DNA reads TGTGCCAGCAGCTTTTGGACAGGGTACGAGCAGTACTTC. Its protein is CASSFWTGYEQYF.

On this clonotype itself: This could be a read error, since a much larger clone is one nucleotide away. The rearrangement links TRBV7-3 to TRBJ2-3, with D perhaps matching TRBD1 (5 bases). Germline-derived CDR1 and CDR2 are SGHTA and FQGTGA. The CDR3 runs to 17 residues. CDR3 region: CVSSFLGRQDKGDTQYF. The CDR3 region has the DNA TGTGTCAGCAGCTTCCTAGGTCGGCAGGATAAGGGGGATACGCAGTATTTT. Full variable domain (rest looked up from reference TRBV7-3 and TRBJ2-3): GAGVSQTPSNKVTEKGKYVELRCDPISGHTALYWYRQSLGQGPEFLIYFQGTGAADDSGLPNDRFFAVRPEGSVSTLKIQRTERGDSAVYLCVSSFLGRQDKGDTQYFGPGTRLTVL.

This clonotype showed up just a few times. The CDR3 spells CASSPRTSGGAVQETQYF. In DNA form, the CDR3 reads TGTGCCAGCAGCCCCAGGACTAGCGGGGGGGCCGTCCAAGAGACCCAGTACTTC. V gene TRBV7-9 combines with J gene TRBJ2-5; 15 nucleotides align to TRBD2. Losses at the gene ends were 5 bases for V and 1 base for J; bases not matched to a gene: 8. Germline V gene data show CDR1 as SEHNR and CDR2 as FQNEAQ (reference sequence). The CDR3 contains 18 residues.

The chain is built from TRBV19 and TRBJ2-2; 7 bases fit TRBD2. J lost 6 bases, V lost 5 bases, and 6 bases had no gene match. Germline V lookup: CDR1 LNHDA, CDR2 SQIVND (reference sequence). CDR3 size: 14 residues. The CDR3 here is CASSAGVAPGELFF. The CDR3 region has the DNA TGTGCCAGTAGTGCGGGAGTTGCCCCCGGGGAGCTGTTTTTT.